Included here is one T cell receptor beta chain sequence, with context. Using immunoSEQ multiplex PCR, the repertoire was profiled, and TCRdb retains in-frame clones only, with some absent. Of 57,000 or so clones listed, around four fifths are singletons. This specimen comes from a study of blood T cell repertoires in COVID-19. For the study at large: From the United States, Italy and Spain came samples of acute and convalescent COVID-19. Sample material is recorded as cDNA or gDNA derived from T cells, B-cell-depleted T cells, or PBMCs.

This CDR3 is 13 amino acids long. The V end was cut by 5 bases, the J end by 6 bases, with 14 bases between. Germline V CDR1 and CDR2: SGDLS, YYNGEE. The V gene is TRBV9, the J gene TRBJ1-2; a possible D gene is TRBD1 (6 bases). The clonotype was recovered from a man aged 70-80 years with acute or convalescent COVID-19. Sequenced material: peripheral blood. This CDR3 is CASRDTGNHGYTF. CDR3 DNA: TGTGCCAGCAGGGACACAGGGAACCATGGCTACACCTTC.